This T cell receptor (beta chain) originates from a study of read filtering for tumor transcriptome and immune sequencing (TCRdb year 2020). Turning to the overall study: Of the patients in the cohort, more than 16 were male and around 15 were female, and their mean age was roughly 68 years, with a range of about 45 to 90. By revised international staging, 8 patients were R-ISS I, some 16 were R-ISS II and more than five were R-ISS III. After DNase treatment, whole-transcriptome libraries were prepared using the TruSeq RNA Access Library Prep Kit. TCR-region mapped reads per sample ranged from about 4.05 to 11 million with IR-seq versus only about 75 to 1273 with RNA-seq. Using the same bone marrow samples, the study ran both targeted immune repertoire sequencing and bulk whole-transcriptome sequencing and then compared the TCR repertoires from each method. One of the main goals was to work out a read-filtering strategy for immune repertoire data, in particular whether clonotypes backed by only a single read should be removed. General study outcomes and caveats: Single-read clonotypes made up roughly 82% of clonotypes but about 3.2% of total reads in IR-seq, and just under 75% of clonotypes and roughly 48% of reads in RNA-seq. The sorted CD138-negative fraction was a mixed bone marrow immune population, not purified T cells. The correlation between IR-seq and RNA-seq shared clonotype proportions rose when single-read clonotypes were removed. Compared with RNA-seq, IR-seq captured clonotypes at much higher depth and more reliably, and a smaller IR-seq throughput was enough to identify most shared clonotypes.

The Immunoverse kit was used to build TCR libraries from about 400 ng RNA, with molecular barcoded adaptors covering alpha/delta and beta/gamma chains. TCR library preparation used the same RNA that went into transcriptome sequencing. TCR libraries were sequenced on an Illumina HiSeq 4000 with 2 x 150 cycles. In the original analysis: MiXCR aligned TCR reads to human V, D, J and C references and assembled the aligned reads into CDR3 clonotypes, with quality filtering and error correction included. Clonotype counts and gene usage diversity were analyzed with the tcR package in R. Raw mapping reads were checked after the RNA-seq reads had been mapped by STAR aligner version 2.5.3a onto the human GRCh37 genome. To test the effect of sequencing depth on detected clonotypes, IR-seq fastq files were randomly downsampled using Seqtk 1.3. TCRdb reran the public reads through fastp at Q25 and MiXCR, keeping productive beta chains. Under each unique CDR3 protein, matching rows form one entry showing the most common genes and DNA. For this entry, the V and J calls and clone size follow TCRdb and not the study's own pipeline. The sample contains approximately 62,000 distinct CDR3 sequences, approximately 18% of them found a single time. Approximately 10% of the sample is held by the ten biggest clonotypes.

For CDR1 and CDR2, the germline V gene (reference sequence) lists LGHDT and YNNKEL. The CDR3 spans 17 residues, from the cysteine through the phenylalanine. Only CDR3 DNA is held: 51 bases, read in frame from base 1. V and J are truncated by 4 bases and 4 bases respectively, leaving an intervening sequence of 19 bases. Bone marrow was sampled from every patient at the time of active disease. Isolation of bone marrow mononuclear cells was performed by Ficoll-Hypaque density gradient centrifugation. CD138-negative cells were obtained by negative selection after labeling with CD138 magnetic microbeads on a MACS separator, removing myeloma plasma cells. Flow cytometry with CD138 antibodies on an Attune NxT was used to check how pure the isolated cells were. Total RNA was extracted using TRIzol reagent and was quantified on a NanoDrop spectrophotometer. Paired RNA-seq and IR-seq were performed on the CD138-negative bone marrow sample of each patient.

This clonotype was detected ten times or more. No cognate antigen has been identified for it. Base qualities are missing; no much larger clone stands one base away. Sequenced material: a population of CD138-negative cells sorted from bone marrow. Taken with the paper, the label for cell subset or site translates to: bone marrow mononuclear cells depleted of CD138+ plasma/myeloma cells by negative magnetic selection. The rearranged segments are TRBV3-1 and TRBJ2-2; no D segment can be confidently identified. This sequence was found in a donor over 35 with multiple myeloma. The CDR3 protein: CASSRDLRGLGTGELFF. The DNA sequence is as follows: TGTGCCAGCAGCCGAGATCTCCGAGGATTAGGCACCGGGGAGCTGTTTTTT.